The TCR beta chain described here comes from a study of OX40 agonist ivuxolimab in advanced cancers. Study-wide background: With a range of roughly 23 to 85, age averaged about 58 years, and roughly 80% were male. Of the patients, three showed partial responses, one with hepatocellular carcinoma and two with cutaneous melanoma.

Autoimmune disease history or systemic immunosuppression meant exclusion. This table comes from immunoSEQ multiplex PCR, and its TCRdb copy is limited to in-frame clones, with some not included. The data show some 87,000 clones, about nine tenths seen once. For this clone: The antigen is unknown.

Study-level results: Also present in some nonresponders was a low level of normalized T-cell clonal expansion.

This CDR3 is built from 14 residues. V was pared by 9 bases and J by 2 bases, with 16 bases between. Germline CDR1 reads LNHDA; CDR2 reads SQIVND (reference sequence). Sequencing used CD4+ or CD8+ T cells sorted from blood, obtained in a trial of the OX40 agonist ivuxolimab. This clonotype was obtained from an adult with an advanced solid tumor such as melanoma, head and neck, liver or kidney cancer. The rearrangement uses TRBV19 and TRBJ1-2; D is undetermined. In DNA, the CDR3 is TGTGCCAGCCGGGTCCCCAGAGGGAACTATGGCTACACCTTC. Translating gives CASRVPRGNYGYTF.